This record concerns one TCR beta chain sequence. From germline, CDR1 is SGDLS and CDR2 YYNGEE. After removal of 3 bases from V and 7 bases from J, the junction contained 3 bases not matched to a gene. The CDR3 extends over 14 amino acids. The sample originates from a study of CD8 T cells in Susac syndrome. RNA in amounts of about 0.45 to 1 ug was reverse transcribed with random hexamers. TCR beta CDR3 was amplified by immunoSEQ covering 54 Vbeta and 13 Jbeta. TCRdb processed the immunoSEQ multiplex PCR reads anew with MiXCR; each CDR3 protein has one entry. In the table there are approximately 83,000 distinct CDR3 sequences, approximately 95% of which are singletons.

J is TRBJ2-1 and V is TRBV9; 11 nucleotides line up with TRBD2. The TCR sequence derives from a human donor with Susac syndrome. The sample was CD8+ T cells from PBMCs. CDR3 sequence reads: CASSARTSGNEQFF. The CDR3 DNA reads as TGTGCCAGCAGCGCTCGGACTAGCGGGAATGAGCAGTTCTTC.